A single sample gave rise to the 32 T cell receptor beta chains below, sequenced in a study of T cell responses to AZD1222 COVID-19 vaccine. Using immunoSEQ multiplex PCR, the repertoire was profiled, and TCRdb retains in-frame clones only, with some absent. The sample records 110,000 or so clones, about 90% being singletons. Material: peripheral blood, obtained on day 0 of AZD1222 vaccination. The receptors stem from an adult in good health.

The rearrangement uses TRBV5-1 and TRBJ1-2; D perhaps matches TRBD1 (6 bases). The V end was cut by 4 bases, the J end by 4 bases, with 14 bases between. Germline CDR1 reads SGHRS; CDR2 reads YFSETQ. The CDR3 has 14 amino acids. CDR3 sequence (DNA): TGCGCCAGCAGCATTTCGACAGGTGGCTATGGCTACACCTTC. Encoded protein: CASSISTGGYGYTF.

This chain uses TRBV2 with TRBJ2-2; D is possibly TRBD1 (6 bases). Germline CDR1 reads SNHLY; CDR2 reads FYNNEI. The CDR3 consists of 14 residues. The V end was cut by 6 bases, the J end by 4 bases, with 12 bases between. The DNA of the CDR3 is TGTGCCAGCAGGGGCAGGGGTTTCACCGGGGAGCTGTTTTTT. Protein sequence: CASRGRGFTGELFF.

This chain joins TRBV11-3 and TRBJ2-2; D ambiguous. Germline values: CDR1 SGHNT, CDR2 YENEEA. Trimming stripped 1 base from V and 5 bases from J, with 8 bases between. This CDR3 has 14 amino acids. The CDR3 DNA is TGTGCCAGCAGCTTAGGGCGATATACCGGGGAGCTGTTTTTT. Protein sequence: CASSLGRYTGELFF.

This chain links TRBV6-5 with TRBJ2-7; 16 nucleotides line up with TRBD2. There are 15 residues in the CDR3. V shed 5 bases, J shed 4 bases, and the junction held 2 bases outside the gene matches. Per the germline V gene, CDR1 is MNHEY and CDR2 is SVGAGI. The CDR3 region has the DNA TGTGCCAGCAGTCCGGGACTAGCGGGAGGGTACGAGCAGTACTTC. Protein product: CASSPGLAGGYEQYF.

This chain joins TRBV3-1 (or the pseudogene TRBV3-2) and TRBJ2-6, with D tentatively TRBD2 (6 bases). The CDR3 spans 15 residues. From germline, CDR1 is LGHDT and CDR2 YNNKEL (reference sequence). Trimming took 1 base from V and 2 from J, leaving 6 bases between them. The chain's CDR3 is CASSQAGAGANVLTF. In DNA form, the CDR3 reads TGTGCCAGCAGCCAAGCGGGGGCTGGGGCCAACGTCCTGACTTTC.

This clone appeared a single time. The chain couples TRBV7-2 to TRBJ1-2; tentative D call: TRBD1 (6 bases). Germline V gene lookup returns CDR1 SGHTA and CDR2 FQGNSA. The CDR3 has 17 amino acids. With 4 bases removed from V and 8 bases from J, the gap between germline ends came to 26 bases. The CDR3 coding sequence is TGTGCCAGCAGCTATCTACTGTTTGGGGGGGGCGCACAAGGCTACACCTTC. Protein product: CASSYLLFGGGAQGYTF.

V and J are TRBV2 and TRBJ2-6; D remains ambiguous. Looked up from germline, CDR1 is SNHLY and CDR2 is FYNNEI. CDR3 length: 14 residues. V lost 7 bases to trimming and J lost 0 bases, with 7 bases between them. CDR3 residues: CASTWGSGANVLTF. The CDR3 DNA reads TGTGCCAGCACTTGGGGCTCTGGGGCCAACGTCCTGACTTTC.

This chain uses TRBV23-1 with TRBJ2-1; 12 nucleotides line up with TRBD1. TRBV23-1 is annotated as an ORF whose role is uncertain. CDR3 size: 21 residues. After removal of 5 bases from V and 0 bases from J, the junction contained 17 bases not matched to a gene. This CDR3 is CASSSEIRGRDRGLSYNEQFF. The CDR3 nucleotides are TGCGCCAGCAGTTCCGAGATCCGGGGCAGGGACAGGGGGCTCTCCTACAATGAGCAGTTCTTC.

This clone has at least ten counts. The CDR3 spells CASSFLTDTQYF. DNA for the CDR3: TGTGCCAGCAGCTTTTTGACAGATACGCAGTATTTT. The chain couples TRBV5-5 to TRBJ2-3, with D hard to call. There are 12 residues in the CDR3. Trimming shortened V by 2 bases and J by 3 bases, and 4 bases separated the two germline ends. The germline CDR1 and CDR2 sequences are SGHKS and YYEKEE (reference sequence).

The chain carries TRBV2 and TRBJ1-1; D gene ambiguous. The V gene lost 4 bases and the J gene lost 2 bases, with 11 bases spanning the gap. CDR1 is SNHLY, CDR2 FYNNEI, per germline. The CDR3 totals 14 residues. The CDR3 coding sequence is TGTGCCAGCAGTGTGGGTCAGTTCAACACTGAAGCTTTCTTT. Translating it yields CASSVGQFNTEAFF.

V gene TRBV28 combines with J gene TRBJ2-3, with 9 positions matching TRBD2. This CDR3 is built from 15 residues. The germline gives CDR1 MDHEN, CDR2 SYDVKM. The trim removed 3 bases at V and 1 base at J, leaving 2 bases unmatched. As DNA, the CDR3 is TGTGCCAGCAGTTTTTTAGCGGGGGGCACAGATACGCAGTATTTT. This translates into CASSFLAGGTDTQYF.

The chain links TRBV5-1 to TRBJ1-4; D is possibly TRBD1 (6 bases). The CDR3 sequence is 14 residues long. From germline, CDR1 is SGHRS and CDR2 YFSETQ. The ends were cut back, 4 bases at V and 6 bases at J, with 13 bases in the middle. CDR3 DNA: TGCGCCAGCAGCATCACAGGGCGCGATGAAAAACTGTTTTTT. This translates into CASSITGRDEKLFF.

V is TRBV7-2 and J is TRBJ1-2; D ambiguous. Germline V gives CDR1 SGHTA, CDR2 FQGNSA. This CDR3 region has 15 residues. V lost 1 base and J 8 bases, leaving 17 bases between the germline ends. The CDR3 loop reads CASSLVTNVGLGYTF. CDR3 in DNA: TGTGCCAGCAGCTTAGTTACAAACGTGGGTTTGGGCTACACCTTC.

The CDR3 here is CASSPRRVSNEKLFF. The CDR3 DNA follows: TGTGCCAGTAGCCCCCGGCGAGTCTCGAATGAAAAACTGTTTTTT. This sequence joins TRBV19 and TRBJ1-4, with D uncertain. The CDR3 is 15 residues long. V lost 6 bases and J lost 5, with 16 bases in between. Germline V gene sequence: CDR1 LNHDA, CDR2 SQIVND (reference sequence).

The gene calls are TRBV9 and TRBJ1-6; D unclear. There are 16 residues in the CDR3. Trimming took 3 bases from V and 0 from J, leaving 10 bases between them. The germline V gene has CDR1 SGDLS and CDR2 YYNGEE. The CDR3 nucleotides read TGTGCCAGCAGCGCCACACTTTCCTCCTATAATTCACCCCTCCACTTT. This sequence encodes CASSATLSSYNSPLHF.

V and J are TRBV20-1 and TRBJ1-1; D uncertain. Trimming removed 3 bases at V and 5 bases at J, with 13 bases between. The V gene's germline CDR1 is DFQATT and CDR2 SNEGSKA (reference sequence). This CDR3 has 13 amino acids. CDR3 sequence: CSASRSRGTEAFF. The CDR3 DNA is TGCAGTGCTAGTCGTAGTCGGGGTACTGAAGCTTTCTTT.

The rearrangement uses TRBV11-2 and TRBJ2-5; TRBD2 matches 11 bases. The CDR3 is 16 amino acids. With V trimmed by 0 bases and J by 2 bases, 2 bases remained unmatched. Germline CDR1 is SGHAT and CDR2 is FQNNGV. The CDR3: CASSLDRLAGQETQYF. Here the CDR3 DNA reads TGTGCCAGCAGCTTAGATCGACTAGCGGGGCAAGAGACCCAGTACTTC.

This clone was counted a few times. CDR3 amino acids: CASRVAGGAPTSNEKLFF. CDR3 nucleotide sequence: TGTGCCAGCAGGGTGGCAGGGGGAGCCCCCACTAGTAATGAAAAACTGTTTTTT. V is TRBV7-2 and J is TRBJ1-4; TRBD1 aligns across 7 bases. Germline CDR1 reads SGHTA; CDR2 reads FQGNSA. V lost 6 bases, J lost 4 bases, and 17 bases stayed unmatched. The CDR3 has 18 residues.

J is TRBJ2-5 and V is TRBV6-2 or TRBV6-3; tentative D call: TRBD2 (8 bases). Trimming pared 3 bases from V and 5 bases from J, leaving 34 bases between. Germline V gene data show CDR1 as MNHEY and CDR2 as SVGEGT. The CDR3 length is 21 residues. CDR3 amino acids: CASSYSLARHGGATGMETQYF. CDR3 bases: TGTGCCAGCAGTTATTCCCTAGCCCGGCACGGGGGGGCGACAGGGATGGAGACCCAGTACTTC.

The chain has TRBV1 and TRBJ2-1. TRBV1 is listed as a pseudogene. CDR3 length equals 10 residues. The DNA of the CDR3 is TGCACCAGCCGGACGCATGAGCAGTTCTTC. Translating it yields CTSRTHEQFF.

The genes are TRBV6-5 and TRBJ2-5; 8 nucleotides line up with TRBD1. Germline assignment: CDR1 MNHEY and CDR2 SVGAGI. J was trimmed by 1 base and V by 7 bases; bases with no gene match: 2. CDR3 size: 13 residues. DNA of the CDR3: TGTGCCAGCATACAGGGGGGCCAAGAGACCCAGTACTTC. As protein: CASIQGGQETQYF.

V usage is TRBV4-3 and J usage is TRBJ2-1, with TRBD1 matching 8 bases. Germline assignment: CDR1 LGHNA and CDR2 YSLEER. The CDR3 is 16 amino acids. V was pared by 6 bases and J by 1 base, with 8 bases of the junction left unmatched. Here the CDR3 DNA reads TGCGCCAGCAGAAAGGACAGGGCTGCATCCTACAATGAGCAGTTCTTC. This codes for CASRKDRAASYNEQFF.

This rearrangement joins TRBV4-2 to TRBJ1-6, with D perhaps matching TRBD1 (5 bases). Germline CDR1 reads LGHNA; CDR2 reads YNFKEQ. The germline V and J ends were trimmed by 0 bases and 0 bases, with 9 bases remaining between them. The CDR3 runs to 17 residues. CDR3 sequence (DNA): TGTGCCAGCAGCCAAGATTGGGGGAGCTCCTATAATTCACCCCTCCACTTT. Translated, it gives CASSQDWGSSYNSPLHF.

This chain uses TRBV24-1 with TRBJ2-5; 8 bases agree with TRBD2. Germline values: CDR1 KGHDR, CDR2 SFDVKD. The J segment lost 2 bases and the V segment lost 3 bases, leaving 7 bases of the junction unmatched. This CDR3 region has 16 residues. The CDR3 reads CATSDPSGGRQETQYF. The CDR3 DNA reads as TGTGCCACCAGTGATCCAAGCGGGGGCCGACAAGAGACCCAGTACTTC.

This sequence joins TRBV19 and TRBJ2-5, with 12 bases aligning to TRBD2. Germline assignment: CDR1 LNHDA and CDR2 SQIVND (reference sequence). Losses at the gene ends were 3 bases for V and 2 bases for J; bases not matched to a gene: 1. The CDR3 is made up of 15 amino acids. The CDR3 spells CASSILAGGQETQYF. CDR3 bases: TGTGCCAGTAGTATTCTAGCGGGGGGGCAAGAGACCCAGTACTTC. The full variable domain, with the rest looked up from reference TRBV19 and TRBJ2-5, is DGGITQSPKYLFRKEGQNVTLSCEQNLNHDAMYWYRQDPGQGLRLIYYSQIVNDFQKGDIAEGYSVSREKKESFPLTVTSAQKNPTAFYLCASSILAGGQETQYFGPGTRLLVL.

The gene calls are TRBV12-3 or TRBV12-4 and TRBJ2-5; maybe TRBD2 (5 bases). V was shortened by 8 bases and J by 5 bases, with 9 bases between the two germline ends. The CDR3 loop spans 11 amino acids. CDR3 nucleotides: TGTGCCAGCTGTAGCGCTGAGACCCAGTACTTC. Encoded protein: CASCSAETQYF.

The CDR3 DNA sequence: TGTGCCAGCAGTCTGGGCTACGAGCAGTACTTC. It translates to CASSLGYEQYF. The gene calls are TRBV6-2 or TRBV6-3 and TRBJ2-7, with D uncertain. Trimming took off 5 bases at V and 3 bases at J, with 5 bases between the two ends. This CDR3 has 11 residues. In germline, CDR1 is MNHEY, CDR2 SVGEGT.

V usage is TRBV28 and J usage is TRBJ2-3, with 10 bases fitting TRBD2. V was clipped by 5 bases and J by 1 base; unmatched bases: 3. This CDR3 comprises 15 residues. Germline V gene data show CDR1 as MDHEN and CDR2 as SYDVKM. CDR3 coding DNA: TGTGCCAGCAGTAGAGCGGGGGGGGGCACAGATACGCAGTATTTT. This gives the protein CASSRAGGGTDTQYF.

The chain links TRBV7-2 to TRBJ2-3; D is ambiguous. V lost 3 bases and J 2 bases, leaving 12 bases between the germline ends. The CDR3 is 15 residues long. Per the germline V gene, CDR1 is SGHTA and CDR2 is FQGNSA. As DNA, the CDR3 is TGTGCCAGCAGCTTTATCGCCTCAAACACAGATACGCAGTATTTT. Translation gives CASSFIASNTDTQYF.

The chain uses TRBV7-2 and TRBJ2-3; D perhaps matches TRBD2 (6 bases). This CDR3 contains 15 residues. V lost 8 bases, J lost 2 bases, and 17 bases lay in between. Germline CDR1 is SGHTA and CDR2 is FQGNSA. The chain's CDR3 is CASGFSGTATDTQYF. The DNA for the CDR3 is TGTGCCAGCGGTTTCTCGGGGACTGCCACAGATACGCAGTATTTT.

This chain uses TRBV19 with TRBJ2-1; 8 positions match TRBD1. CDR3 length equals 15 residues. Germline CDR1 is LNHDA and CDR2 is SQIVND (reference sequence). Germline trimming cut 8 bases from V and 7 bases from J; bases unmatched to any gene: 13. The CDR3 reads CASDIPGQGVNEQFF. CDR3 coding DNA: TGTGCCAGTGACATACCCGGACAGGGTGTGAATGAGCAGTTCTTC.

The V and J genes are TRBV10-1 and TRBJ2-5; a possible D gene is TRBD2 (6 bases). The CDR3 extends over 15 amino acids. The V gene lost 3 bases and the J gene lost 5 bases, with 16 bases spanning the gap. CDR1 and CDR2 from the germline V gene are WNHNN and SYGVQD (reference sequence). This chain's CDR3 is CASSEEDAGRETQYF. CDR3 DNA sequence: TGCGCCAGCAGTGAAGAGGATGCGGGACGGGAGACCCAGTACTTC.